This T cell receptor (beta chain) was captured by sequencing in a study of blood T cell repertoires in COVID-19. Study summary: Samples came from the United States, Italy and Spain, spanning acute and convalescent COVID-19. PBMCs, B-cell-depleted T cells, or T cells were the source of the cDNA or gDNA that made up the material.

Trimming at V came to 6 bases and at J to 3 bases, leaving 4 bases not matched to a gene. The CDR3 sequence is 12 residues long. Germline CDR1 is SQVTM and CDR2 is ANQGSEA. In the original analysis: Estimation of nucleated cell counts was performed using reference gene primer amplification. Libraries were prepared by immunoSEQ multiplex PCR; TCRdb keeps only in-frame clonotypes and omits some of them. The V and J calls and clone size are taken from that table; D and trimming were inferred from the DNA. The repertoire consists of roughly 170,000 clones, with 60% to 80% occurring once and the leading ten covering roughly 25%.

The V and J genes are TRBV29-1 and TRBJ2-7; 8 bases are a match to TRBD2. Source material: peripheral blood. This receptor was obtained from a woman in her 70s with acute or convalescent COVID-19. The CDR3 region is CSVGLADYEQYF. In nucleotides, the CDR3 is TGCAGCGTAGGACTAGCCGACTACGAGCAGTACTTC.